This TCR beta chain derives from a study of T-cell reconstitution after alpha-beta-depleted transplantation in children. Trimming removed 8 bases from V and 4 bases from J, with 5 bases in between. The CDR3 runs 11 residues. The TCRbeta library was prepared with unique molecular identifiers. Each CDR3 protein is one row after TCRdb ran MiXCR on the PCR reads. Of fewer than 400,000 distinct CDR3 sequences detected, roughly 22% appear once; the ten largest clones hold less than 4.5%. Sample: PBMCs from the stem cell graft donor, taken from the stem cell graft. The chain joins TRBV12-3 or TRBV12-4 to TRBJ2-2; no firm D call. The sequence derives from a human donor who donated a stem cell graft to a child with acute myeloid leukemia. The CDR3 region has the DNA TGTGCCAGCGTAGTCACCGGGGAGCTGTTTTTT. It codes for CASVVTGELFF.